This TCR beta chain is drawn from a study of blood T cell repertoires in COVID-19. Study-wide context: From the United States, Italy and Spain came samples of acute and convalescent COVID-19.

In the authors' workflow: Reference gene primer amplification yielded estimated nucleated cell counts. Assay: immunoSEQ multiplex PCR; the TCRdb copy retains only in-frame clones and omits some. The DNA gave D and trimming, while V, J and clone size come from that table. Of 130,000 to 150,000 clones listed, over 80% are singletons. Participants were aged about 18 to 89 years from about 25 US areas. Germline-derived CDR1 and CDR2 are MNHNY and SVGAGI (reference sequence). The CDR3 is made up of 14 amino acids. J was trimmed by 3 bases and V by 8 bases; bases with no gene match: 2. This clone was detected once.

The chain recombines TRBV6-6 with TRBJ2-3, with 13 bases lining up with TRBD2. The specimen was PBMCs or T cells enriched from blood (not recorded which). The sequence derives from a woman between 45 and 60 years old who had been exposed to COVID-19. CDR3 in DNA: TGTGCCAGCTCACTAGCGGGGGGGACAGATACGCAGTATTTT. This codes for CASSLAGGTDTQYF.